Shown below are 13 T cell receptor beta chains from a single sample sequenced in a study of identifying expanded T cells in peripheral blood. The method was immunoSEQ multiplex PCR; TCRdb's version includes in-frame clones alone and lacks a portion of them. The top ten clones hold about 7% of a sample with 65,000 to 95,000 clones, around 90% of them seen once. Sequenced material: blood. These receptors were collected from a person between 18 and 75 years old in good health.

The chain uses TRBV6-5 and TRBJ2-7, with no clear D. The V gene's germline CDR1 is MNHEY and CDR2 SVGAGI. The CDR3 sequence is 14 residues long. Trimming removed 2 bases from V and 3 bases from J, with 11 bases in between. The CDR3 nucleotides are TGTGCCAGCAGTTACGGTCTAGGTAGCTACGAGCAGTACTTC. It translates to CASSYGLGSYEQYF.

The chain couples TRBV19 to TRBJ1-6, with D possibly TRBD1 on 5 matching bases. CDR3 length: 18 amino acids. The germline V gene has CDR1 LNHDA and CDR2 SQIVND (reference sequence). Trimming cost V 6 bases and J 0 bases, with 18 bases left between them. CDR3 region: CASSLEGLRSSYNSPLHF. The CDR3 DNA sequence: TGTGCCAGTAGCCTCGAGGGACTTAGAAGCTCCTATAATTCACCCCTCCACTTT.

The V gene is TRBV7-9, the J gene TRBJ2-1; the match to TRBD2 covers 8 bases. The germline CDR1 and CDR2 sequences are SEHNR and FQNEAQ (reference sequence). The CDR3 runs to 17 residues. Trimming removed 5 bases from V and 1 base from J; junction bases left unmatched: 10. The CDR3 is CASSPSGSGVSYNEQFF. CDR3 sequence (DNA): TGTGCCAGCAGCCCGAGCGGTAGCGGGGTATCCTACAATGAGCAGTTCTTC.

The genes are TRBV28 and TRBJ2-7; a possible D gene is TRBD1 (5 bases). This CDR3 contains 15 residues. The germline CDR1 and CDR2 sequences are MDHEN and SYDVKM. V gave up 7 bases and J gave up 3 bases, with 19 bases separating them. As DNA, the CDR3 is TGTGCCAGCACCGGACACTTCGCACAGAACTACGAGCAGTACTTC. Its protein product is CASTGHFAQNYEQYF.

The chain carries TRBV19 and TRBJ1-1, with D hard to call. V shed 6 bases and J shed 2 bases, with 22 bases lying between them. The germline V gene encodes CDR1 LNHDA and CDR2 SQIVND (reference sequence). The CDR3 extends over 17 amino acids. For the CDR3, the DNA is TGTGCCAGTAGATCAAGCCCGAGGGAACGGCTAAACACTGAAGCTTTCTTT. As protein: CASRSSPRERLNTEAFF.

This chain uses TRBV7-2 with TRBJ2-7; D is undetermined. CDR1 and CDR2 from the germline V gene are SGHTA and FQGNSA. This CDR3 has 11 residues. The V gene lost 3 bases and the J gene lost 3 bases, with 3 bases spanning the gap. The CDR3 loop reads CASSFSYEQYF. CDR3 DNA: TGTGCCAGCAGCTTCAGCTACGAGCAGTACTTC. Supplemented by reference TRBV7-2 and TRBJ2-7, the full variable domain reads GAGVSQSPSNKVTEKGKDVELRCDPISGHTALYWYRQSLGQGLEFLIYFQGNSAPDKSGLPSDRFSAERTGGSVSTLTIQRTQQEDSAVYLCASSFSYEQYFGPGTRLTVT.

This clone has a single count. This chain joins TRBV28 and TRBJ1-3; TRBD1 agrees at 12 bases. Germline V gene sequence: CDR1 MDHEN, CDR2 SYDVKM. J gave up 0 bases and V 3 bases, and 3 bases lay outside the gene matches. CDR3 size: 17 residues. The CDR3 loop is CASSLGTGGLSGNTIYF. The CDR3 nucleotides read TGTGCCAGCAGTTTGGGGACAGGGGGCCTCTCTGGAAACACCATATATTTT.

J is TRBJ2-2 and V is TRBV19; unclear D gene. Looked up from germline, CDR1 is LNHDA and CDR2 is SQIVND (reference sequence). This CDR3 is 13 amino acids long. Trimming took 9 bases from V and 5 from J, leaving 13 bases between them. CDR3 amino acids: CARDGRPTGELFF. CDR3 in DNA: TGTGCCAGAGATGGCAGACCAACCGGGGAGCTGTTTTTT.

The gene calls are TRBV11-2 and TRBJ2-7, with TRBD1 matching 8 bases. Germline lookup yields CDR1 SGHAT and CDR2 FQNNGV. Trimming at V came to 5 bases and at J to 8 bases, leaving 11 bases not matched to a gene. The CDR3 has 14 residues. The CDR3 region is CASSATGTGSQQYF. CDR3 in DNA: TGTGCCAGCAGCGCGACCGGGACAGGTAGTCAGCAGTACTTC.

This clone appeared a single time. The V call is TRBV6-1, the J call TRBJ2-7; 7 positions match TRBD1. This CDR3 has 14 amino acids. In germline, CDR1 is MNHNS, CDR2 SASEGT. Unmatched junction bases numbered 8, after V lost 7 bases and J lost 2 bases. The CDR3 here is CASNQMTGPYEQYF. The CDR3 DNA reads TGTGCCAGCAATCAAATGACAGGGCCCTACGAGCAGTACTTC.

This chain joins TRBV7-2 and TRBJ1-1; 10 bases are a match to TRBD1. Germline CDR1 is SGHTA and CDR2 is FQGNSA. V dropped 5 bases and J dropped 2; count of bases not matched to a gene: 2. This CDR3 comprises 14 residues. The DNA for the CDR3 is TGTGCCAGCAGCCGGGACAGGGGAAACACTGAAGCTTTCTTT. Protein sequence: CASSRDRGNTEAFF.

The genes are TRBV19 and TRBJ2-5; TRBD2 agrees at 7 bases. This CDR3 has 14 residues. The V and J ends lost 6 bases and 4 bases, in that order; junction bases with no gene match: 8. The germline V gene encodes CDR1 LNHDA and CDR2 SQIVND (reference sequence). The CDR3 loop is CASSPLGGVETQYF. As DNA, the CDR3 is TGTGCCAGTAGCCCCCTGGGAGGGGTAGAGACCCAGTACTTC.

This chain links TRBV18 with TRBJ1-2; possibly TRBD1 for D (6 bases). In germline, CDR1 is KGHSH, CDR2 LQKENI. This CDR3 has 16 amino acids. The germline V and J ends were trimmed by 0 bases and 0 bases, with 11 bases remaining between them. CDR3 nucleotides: TGTGCCAGCTCACCACCCGGGGGGCCGGCTAACTATGGCTACACCTTC. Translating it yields CASSPPGGPANYGYTF. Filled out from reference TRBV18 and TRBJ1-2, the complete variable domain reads NAGVMQNPRHLVRRRGQEARLRCSPMKGHSHVYWYRQLPEEGLKFMVYLQKENIIDESGMPKERFSAEFPKEGPSILRIQQVVRGDSAAYFCASSPPGGPANYGYTFGSGTRLTVV.